One and the same sample provided the 16 T cell receptor beta chains below, sequenced in a study of blood T cell repertoires in COVID-19. TCRdb's table, derived via immunoSEQ multiplex PCR, lists solely in-frame clones and lacks some. The data show approximately 330,000 clones, more than 75% seen once. Sequencing input: peripheral blood. The receptor set was obtained from a woman aged 50 to 60 with active or convalescent COVID-19.

This CDR3 reads CASSPLSNEQFF. The DNA for the CDR3 is TGTGCCAGTAGCCCCCTTTCGAATGAGCAGTTCTTC. The gene calls are TRBV19 and TRBJ2-1; D ambiguous. V lost 6 bases, J lost 7 bases, and 10 bases lay in between. The CDR3 spans 12 residues. Germline V lookup: CDR1 LNHDA, CDR2 SQIVND (reference sequence).

The chain combines TRBV3-1 (or the pseudogene TRBV3-2) with TRBJ1-6; D is perhaps TRBD1 (5 bases). CDR1 and CDR2 (germline): LGHDT, YNNKEL (reference sequence). The V end was cut by 6 bases, the J end by 3 bases, with 12 bases between. This CDR3 contains 15 residues. The CDR3 region is CASRFDRGYNSPLHF. The CDR3 DNA reads TGTGCCAGCAGATTTGACAGAGGCTATAATTCACCCCTCCACTTT.

In this sample, this clone turned up a few times. This CDR3 reads CASSPRQGVQPQHF. DNA of the CDR3: TGTGCCAGCAGTCCGAGACAGGGTGTCCAGCCCCAGCATTTT. This chain joins TRBV28 and TRBJ1-5; 7 nucleotides match TRBD1. CDR1 and CDR2 (germline): MDHEN, SYDVKM. The CDR3 extends over 14 amino acids. Germline trimming cut 5 bases from V and 7 bases from J; bases unmatched to any gene: 8.

In DNA, the CDR3 is TGCGCCAGCAGCCGAGCGACAGGCCTGATGGCCTACGAGCAGTACTTC. It encodes CASSRATGLMAYEQYF. This chain links TRBV4-1 with TRBJ2-7; a possible D gene is TRBD1 (6 bases). V lost 4 bases and J lost 2, with 18 bases in between. CDR1 MGHRA and CDR2 YSYEKL come from the germline V gene. This CDR3 comprises 16 residues.

V gene TRBV10-1 combines with J gene TRBJ1-6; 7 bases match TRBD1. After removal of 1 base from V and 7 bases from J, the junction contained 10 bases not matched to a gene. The CDR3 totals 17 residues. Germline CDR1 WNHNN, CDR2 SYGVQD (reference sequence). The CDR3 sequence is CASSELRKGTDNSPLHF. As DNA, the CDR3 is TGCGCCAGCAGTGAGTTGCGTAAGGGGACAGACAATTCACCCCTCCACTTT.

The chain has TRBV4-1 and TRBJ2-2, with 12 bases aligning to TRBD2. V lost 4 bases to trimming and J lost 4 bases; unmatched junction nucleotides: 4. This CDR3 has 16 amino acids. Germline CDR1 reads MGHRA; CDR2 reads YSYEKL. The CDR3 sequence: CASSPSGGALTGELFF. The CDR3 region has the DNA TGCGCCAGCAGCCCTAGCGGGGGGGCTCTCACCGGGGAGCTGTTTTTT.

This chain connects TRBV3-1 (or the pseudogene TRBV3-2) to TRBJ2-5; TRBD2 agrees at 10 bases. Germline trimming cut 0 bases from V and 2 bases from J; bases unmatched to any gene: 0. Germline V gene data show CDR1 as LGHDT and CDR2 as YNNKEL (reference sequence). This CDR3 is built from 15 residues. CDR3 sequence reads: CASSQELAGQETQYF. CDR3 coding DNA: TGTGCCAGCAGCCAAGAACTAGCGGGGCAAGAGACCCAGTACTTC.

The V call is TRBV6-6, the J call TRBJ2-2, with 8 bases aligning to TRBD2. The germline CDR1 and CDR2 sequences are MNHNY and SVGAGI (reference sequence). V lost 5 bases to trimming and J lost 4 bases; unmatched junction nucleotides: 12. This CDR3 is 17 amino acids long. The DNA for the CDR3 is TGTGCCAGCAGTCAAAGTAAAACGGGGGGGATCACCGGGGAGCTGTTTTTT. This codes for CASSQSKTGGITGELFF.

This chain connects TRBV18 to TRBJ1-1; D is perhaps TRBD1 (5 bases). V gave up 2 bases and J gave up 1 base, with 14 bases separating them. This CDR3 spans 16 amino acids. Germline CDR1 reads KGHSH; CDR2 reads LQKENI. The CDR3 loop reads CASSPFEGGTNTEAFF. The CDR3 DNA is TGTGCCAGCTCACCATTCGAAGGAGGGACGAACACTGAAGCTTTCTTT.

This clone was counted a few times. This sequence joins TRBV6-5 and TRBJ2-2; 11 nucleotides agree with TRBD2. Germline V CDR1 and CDR2: MNHEY, SVGAGI. Unmatched junction bases numbered 4, after V lost 7 bases and J lost 3 bases. CDR3 length equals 15 residues. The CDR3 loop is CASTQLAGDTGELFF. The CDR3 DNA is TGTGCCAGCACTCAACTAGCGGGAGACACCGGGGAGCTGTTTTTT.

The chain is built from TRBV18 and TRBJ2-2; D is unresolved. Trimming cost V 3 bases and J 9 bases, with 14 bases left between them. The CDR3 consists of 14 residues. Germline CDR1 is KGHSH and CDR2 is LQKENI. CDR3 sequence (DNA): TGTGCCAGCTCACCTCGCATCGAGGTCCGGGAGCTGTTTTTT. This gives the protein CASSPRIEVRELFF.

J is TRBJ1-2 and V is TRBV28, with a possible D match to TRBD1 (6 bases). Trimming left V 7 bases short and J 0 bases short, with 15 bases between. Germline CDR1 and CDR2: MDHEN and SYDVKM. The length of the CDR3 is 15 residues. The CDR3 DNA sequence: TGTGCCAGCACCAAGAGGGACACCCCTAACTATGGCTACACCTTC. As protein: CASTKRDTPNYGYTF.

This clone was observed once. The V and J genes are TRBV5-8 and TRBJ2-7, with TRBD1 matching over 10 bases. V lost 0 bases to trimming and J lost 4 bases; unmatched junction nucleotides: 7. Germline V gene data show CDR1 as SGHTS and CDR2 as YDEGEE. The CDR3 contains 16 residues. The CDR3 DNA reads as TGTGCCAGCAGCTTGGTTATGGACAGGGGGTTGTACGAGCAGTACTTC. Amino acids: CASSLVMDRGLYEQYF.

This clone came up once. The J gene is TRBJ2-2, the V gene TRBV7-3, with TRBD2 matching over 11 bases. V shed 6 bases and J 5 bases; nucleotides not matched to a gene: 5. Germline lookup yields CDR1 SGHTA and CDR2 FQGTGA. This CDR3 is 15 amino acids long. The CDR3 here is CASSSRLAGTGELFF. In DNA form, the CDR3 reads TGTGCCAGCAGTTCCCGACTAGCGGGGACCGGGGAGCTGTTTTTT. The full variable domain, with the rest looked up from reference TRBV7-3 and TRBJ2-2, is GAGVSQTPSNKVTEKGKYVELRCDPISGHTALYWYRQSLGQGPEFLIYFQGTGAADDSGLPNDRFFAVRPEGSVSTLKIQRTERGDSAVYLCASSSRLAGTGELFFGEGSRLTVL.

The chain joins TRBV20-1 to TRBJ2-3; no firm D call. V gave up 5 bases and J gave up 4 bases, with 7 bases separating them. The CDR3 totals 11 residues. Looked up from germline, CDR1 is DFQATT and CDR2 is SNEGSKA (reference sequence). The DNA for the CDR3 is TGCAGTGCTCAACTCTCAGATACGCAGTATTTT. Translation: CSAQLSDTQYF.

The rearrangement uses TRBV6-5 and TRBJ1-5, with unresolved D. The CDR3 loop spans 14 amino acids. Deletions cut 1 base from V and 6 bases from J, with 10 bases between. CDR1 and CDR2 (germline): MNHEY, SVGAGI. The CDR3 DNA reads TGTGCCAGCAGTTACTACCAGGAGGGTCAGCCCCAGCATTTT. This codes for CASSYYQEGQPQHF.